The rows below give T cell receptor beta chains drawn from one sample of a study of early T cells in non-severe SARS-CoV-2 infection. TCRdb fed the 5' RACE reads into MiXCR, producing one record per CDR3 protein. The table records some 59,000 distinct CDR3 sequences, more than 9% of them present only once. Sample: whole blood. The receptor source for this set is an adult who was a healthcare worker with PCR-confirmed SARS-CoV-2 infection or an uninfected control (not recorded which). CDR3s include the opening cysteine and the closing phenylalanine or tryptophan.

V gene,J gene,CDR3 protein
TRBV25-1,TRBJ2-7,CATSPEVTGKQYF
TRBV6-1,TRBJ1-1,CASSEAVTGWAFF
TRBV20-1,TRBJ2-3,CSARDAYGRGITDTQYF
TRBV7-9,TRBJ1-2,CASSPGGGRYGYTF
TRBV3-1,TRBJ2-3,CASSPLQTSGSDTQYF
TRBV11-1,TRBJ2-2,CASSSVLAGGPDGGELFF
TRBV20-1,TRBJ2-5,CSARPPRGRETQYF
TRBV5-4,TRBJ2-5,CASSFYSQETQYF
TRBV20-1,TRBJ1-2,CSASAGTGVLGYTF
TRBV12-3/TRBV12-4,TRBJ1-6,CASSLQGFTLHF
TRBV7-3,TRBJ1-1,CASSHRRGLKANTEAFF
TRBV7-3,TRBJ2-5,CASSLTGDETQYF
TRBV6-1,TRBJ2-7,CASSQSYGQGQYF
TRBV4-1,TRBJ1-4,CASSHLTAGNEKLFF
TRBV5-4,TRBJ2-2,CASSYGLAGAPGELFF
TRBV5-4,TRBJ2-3,CASSLNVATDTQYF
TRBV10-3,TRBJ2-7,CAITGLAGVGEQYF
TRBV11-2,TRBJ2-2,CASSRTGSHSGELFF
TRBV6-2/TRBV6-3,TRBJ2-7,CASSYSKNEQYF
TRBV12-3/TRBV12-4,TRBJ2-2,CASSSRQGWTGELFF
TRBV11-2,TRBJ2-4,CASRRTSGQKNIQYF
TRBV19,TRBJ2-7,CASRRTGAYEQYF
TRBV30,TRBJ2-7,CAWSMGGRAYEQYF
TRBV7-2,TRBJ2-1,CASSTRLANEQFF
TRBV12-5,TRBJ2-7,CALGPGWRDRTYEQYF
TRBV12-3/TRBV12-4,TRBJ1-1,CASSYGQNTEAFF
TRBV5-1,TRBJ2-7,CASSQRERNEQYF
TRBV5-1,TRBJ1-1,CASRARGNTEAFF
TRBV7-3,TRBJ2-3,CASSPMGAADTQYF
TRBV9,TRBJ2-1,CASSVSASSYNEQFF
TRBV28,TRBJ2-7,CASSMGLAKNSYEQYF
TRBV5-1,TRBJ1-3,CASSLGSGNTIYF
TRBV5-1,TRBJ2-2,CASSGTGFTGELFF
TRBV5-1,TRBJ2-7,CASSSPTGGIYEQYF
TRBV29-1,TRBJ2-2,CSVPGGTGELFF
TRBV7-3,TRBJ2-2,CASSQTGGGTGELFF
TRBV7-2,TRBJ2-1,CASSFGAGSEQFF
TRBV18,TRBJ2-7,CASSPPGRGYEQYF
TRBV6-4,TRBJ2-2,CASSARTRGELFF
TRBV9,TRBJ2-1,CASSERAGAEVDEQFF
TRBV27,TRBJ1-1,CASSLGRKRNTEAFF
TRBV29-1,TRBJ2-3,CSATGVGGSTDTQYF
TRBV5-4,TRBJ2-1,CASSLISGIQNEQFF
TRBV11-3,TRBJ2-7,CASSFLGEQYF
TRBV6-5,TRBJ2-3,CASGVLGVTDTQYF
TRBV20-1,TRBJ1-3,CSASDRNSGNTIYF
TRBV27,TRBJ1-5,CASSDRGLQPQHF
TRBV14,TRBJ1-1,CASSQGTGTEAFF
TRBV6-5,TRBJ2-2,CASSYVGELFF